The source of this TCR beta chain is a study of T cell responses to AZD1222 COVID-19 vaccine. Profiled with immunoSEQ multiplex PCR; TCRdb holds only in-frame clones, not every one. The data contain approximately 120,000 clones, roughly 91% of them singletons. In the case of this clone: Its antigen is currently unknown.

Study-level findings and limits: Unmutated variant regions reportedly attract nearly half of all spike-specific TCRs. At study baseline, merely roughly 6 AZD1222 recipients were seropositive. No day 14 peak samples; only post-peak repertoires were characterized.

Looked up from germline, CDR1 is LGHNT and CDR2 is FRNRAP. This CDR3 spans 13 amino acids. Trimming cost V 6 bases and J 4 bases, with 10 bases left between them. This receptor was obtained from an adult in good health. This specimen was peripheral blood, taken on day 0 of MenACWY control vaccination. The V and J genes are TRBV12-5 and TRBJ2-1; D not resolved. Here the CDR3 reads CASGPDGYNEQFF. The CDR3 nucleotides read TGTGCTAGTGGCCCCGACGGTTACAATGAGCAGTTCTTC.